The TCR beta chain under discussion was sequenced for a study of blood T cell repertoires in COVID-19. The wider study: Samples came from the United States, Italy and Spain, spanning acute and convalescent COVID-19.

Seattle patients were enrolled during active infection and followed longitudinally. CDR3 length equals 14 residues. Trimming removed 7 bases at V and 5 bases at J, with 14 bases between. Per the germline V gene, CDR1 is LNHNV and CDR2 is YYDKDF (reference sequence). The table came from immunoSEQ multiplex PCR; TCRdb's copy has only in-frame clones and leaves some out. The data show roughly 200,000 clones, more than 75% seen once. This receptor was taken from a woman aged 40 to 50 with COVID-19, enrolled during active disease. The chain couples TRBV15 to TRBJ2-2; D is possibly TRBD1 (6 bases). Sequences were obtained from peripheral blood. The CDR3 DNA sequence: TGTGCCACCAACCGGGACATAGATACCGGGGAGCTGTTTTTT. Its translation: CATNRDIDTGELFF.